This T cell receptor beta chain was sequenced during a study of blood T cell repertoires in COVID-19. Whole-study context: The samples span acute and convalescent COVID-19 from the United States, Italy and Spain. In each case, the material was cDNA or gDNA derived from T cells, B-cell-depleted T cells, or PBMCs.

Per the study methods: By means of reference gene primer amplification, nucleated cell counts were estimated. The assay was immunoSEQ multiplex PCR, and TCRdb's table has in-frame clones only and misses some. The D gene and trimming were derived from the DNA, and the V and J assignments and clone size from that table. Of about 160,000 clones listed, roughly 86% are singletons. Of note for this clone: The sample contains more than one DNA sequence encoding this CDR3.

The specimen sequenced was peripheral blood. This receptor was identified in a man aged 40-50 years who had recovered from COVID-19.

As DNA, the CDR3 is TGTGCCAGCAGTTTGAGCTCTGGAAACACCATATATTTT. It is translated as CASSLSSGNTIYF. This chain links TRBV12-3 or TRBV12-4 with TRBJ1-3; D gene unclear. V shed 3 bases and J shed 0 bases, with 3 bases lying between them. This CDR3 is 13 amino acids long.